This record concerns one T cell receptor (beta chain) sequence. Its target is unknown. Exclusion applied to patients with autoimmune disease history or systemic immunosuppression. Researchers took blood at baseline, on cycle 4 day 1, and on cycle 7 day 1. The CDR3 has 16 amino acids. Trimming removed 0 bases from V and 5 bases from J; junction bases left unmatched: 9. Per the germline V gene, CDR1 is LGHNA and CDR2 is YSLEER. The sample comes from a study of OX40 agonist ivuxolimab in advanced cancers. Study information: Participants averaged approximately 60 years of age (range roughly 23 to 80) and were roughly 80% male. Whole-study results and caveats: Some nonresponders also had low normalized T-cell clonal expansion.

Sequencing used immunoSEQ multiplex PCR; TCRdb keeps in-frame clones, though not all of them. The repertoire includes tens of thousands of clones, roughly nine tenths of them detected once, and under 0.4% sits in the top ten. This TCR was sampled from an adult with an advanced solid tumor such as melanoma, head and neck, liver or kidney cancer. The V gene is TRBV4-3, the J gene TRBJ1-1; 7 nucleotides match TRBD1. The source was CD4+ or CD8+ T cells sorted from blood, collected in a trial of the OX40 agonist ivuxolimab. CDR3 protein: CASSQEFTGEGTEAFF. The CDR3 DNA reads TGCGCCAGCAGCCAAGAATTCACAGGGGAGGGGACTGAAGCTTTCTTT.